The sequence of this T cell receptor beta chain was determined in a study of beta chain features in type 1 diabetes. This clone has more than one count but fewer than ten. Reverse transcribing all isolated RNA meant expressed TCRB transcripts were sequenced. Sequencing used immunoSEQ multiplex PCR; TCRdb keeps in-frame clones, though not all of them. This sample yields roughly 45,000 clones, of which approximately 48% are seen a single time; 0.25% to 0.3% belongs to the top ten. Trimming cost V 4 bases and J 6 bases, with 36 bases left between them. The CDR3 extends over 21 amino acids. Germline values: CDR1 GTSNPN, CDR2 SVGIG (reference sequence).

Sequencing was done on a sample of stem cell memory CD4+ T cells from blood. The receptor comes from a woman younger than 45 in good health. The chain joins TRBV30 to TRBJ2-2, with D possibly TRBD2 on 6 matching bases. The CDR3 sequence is CAWIPINHGRNPYRVSGELFF. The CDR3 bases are TGTGCCTGGATCCCCATTAACCACGGGAGAAATCCCTATCGAGTCTCCGGGGAGCTGTTTTTT.